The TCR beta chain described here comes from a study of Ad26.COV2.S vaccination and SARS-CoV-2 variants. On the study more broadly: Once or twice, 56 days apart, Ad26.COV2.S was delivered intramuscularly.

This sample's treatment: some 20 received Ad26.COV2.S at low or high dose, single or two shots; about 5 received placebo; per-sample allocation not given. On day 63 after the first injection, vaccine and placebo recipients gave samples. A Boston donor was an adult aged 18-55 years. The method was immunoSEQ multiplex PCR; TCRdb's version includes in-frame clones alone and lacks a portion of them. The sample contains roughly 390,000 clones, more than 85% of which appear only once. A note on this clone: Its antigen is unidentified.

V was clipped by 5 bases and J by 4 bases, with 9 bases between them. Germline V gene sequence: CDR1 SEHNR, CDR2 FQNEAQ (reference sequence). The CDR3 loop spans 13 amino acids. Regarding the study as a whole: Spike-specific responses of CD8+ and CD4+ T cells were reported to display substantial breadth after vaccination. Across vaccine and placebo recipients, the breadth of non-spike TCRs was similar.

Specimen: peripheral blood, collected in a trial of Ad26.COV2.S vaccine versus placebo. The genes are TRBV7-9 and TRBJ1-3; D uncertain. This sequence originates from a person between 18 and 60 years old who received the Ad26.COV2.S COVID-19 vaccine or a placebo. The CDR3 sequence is CASSPSWGNTIYF. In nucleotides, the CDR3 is TGTGCCAGCAGCCCAAGCTGGGGAAACACCATATATTTT.